This passage covers 14 T cell receptor beta chains from one sample sequenced in a study of CD8 T cells in Susac syndrome. The RNA input was about 0.5 to 1 ug, and it was reverse transcribed with random hexamers. TCRdb re-called the immunoSEQ multiplex PCR reads through MiXCR, storing one row per CDR3 protein. The table shows tens of thousands of distinct CDR3 sequences, with 85% to 95% occurring only once. Sample: CD8+ T cells from PBMCs. Receptors were obtained from a human donor in good health.

The genes are TRBV5-1 and TRBJ2-7, with a tentative D call TRBD1 (5 bases). This CDR3 is 14 amino acids long. The V end lost 1 base, the J end lost 3 bases, and 11 bases lay between the germline ends. From germline, CDR1 is SGHRS and CDR2 YFSETQ. The CDR3, as DNA: TGCGCCAGCAGCTTGTCTGGACAAGACTACGAGCAGTACTTC. Its protein product is CASSLSGQDYEQYF.

The rearrangement joins TRBV20-1 to TRBJ1-1; D uncertain. This CDR3 is built from 13 residues. Germline V gene lookup returns CDR1 DFQATT and CDR2 SNEGSKA (reference sequence). V lost 0 bases to trimming and J lost 4 bases, with 9 bases between them. CDR3 bases: TGCAGTGCTAGAGATCTAAGGACCACTGAAGCTTTCTTT. Translation: CSARDLRTTEAFF.

J is TRBJ1-1 and V is TRBV6-2 or TRBV6-3; D ambiguous. Trimming removed 4 bases at V and 6 bases at J, with 9 bases between. This CDR3 contains 12 residues. In germline, CDR1 is MNHEY, CDR2 SVGEGT. CDR3 sequence: CASSFRHPEAFF. The CDR3 nucleotides are TGTGCCAGCAGTTTTCGCCACCCTGAAGCTTTCTTT.

The gene calls are TRBV2 and TRBJ2-3; 9 nucleotides line up with TRBD2. V lost 2 bases to trimming and J lost 2 bases; unmatched junction nucleotides: 8. The CDR3 runs to 17 residues. From germline, CDR1 is SNHLY and CDR2 FYNNEI. The CDR3 DNA sequence: TGTGCCAGCAGTGAACTTGCTAGCGGGGTCTTCACAGATACGCAGTATTTT. This encodes CASSELASGVFTDTQYF.

This sequence joins TRBV4-3 and TRBJ2-7; D is ambiguous. The CDR3 runs to 16 residues. Germline loops: CDR1 LGHNA, CDR2 YSLEER. The V gene lost 0 bases and the J gene lost 5 bases, with 17 bases spanning the gap. CDR3 bases: TGCGCCAGCAGCCAAGAGGCCCCACCGCATCTCGACGAGCAGTACTTC. The encoded protein is CASSQEAPPHLDEQYF.

V and J are TRBV4-1 and TRBJ1-3; D unclear. V gave up 1 base and J gave up 4 bases, with 8 bases separating them. The CDR3 is made up of 14 amino acids. The germline gives CDR1 MGHRA, CDR2 YSYEKL. CDR3 bases: TGCGCCAGCAGCCAAGTGAGCGCAGGAAACACCATATATTTT. The encoded protein is CASSQVSAGNTIYF.

This clonotype was observed once. This sequence joins TRBV5-6 and TRBJ2-7, with TRBD1 identical over 9 bases. The CDR3 runs 14 residues. The junction had 7 bases not matched to a gene; V was cut back by 4 bases and J by 5 bases. CDR1 and CDR2 from the germline V gene are SGHDT and YYEEEE. The CDR3 sequence is CASSLGTGINEQYF. Written as DNA, the CDR3 is TGTGCCAGCAGCCTCGGGACAGGGATAAACGAGCAGTACTTC.

The chain carries TRBV4-3 and TRBJ1-1; weak D call: TRBD1 (6 bases). The germline V gene encodes CDR1 LGHNA and CDR2 YSLEER. V lost 4 bases to trimming and J lost 1 base, with 13 bases between them. The CDR3 sequence is 15 residues long. The chain's CDR3 is CASSLQQGTNTEAFF. In DNA, the CDR3 is TGCGCCAGCAGCCTCCAACAGGGAACGAACACTGAAGCTTTCTTT.

This clonotype was seen a single time. The CDR3 DNA is TGTGCCAGCAGTGGACAGGGATGGACTGAAGCTTTCTTT. The encoded protein is CASSGQGWTEAFF. The chain is built from TRBV12-3 or TRBV12-4 and TRBJ1-1, with TRBD1 identical over 8 bases. This CDR3 contains 13 residues. V shed 5 bases and J 5 bases; nucleotides not matched to a gene: 4.

CDR3 coding DNA: TGTGCCAGCAGCTTATTGGGGGAGCGGGATGCTGAAGCTTTCTTT. Protein sequence: CASSLLGERDAEAFF. The chain carries TRBV11-2 and TRBJ1-1; perhaps TRBD1 as D (5 bases). Germline lookup yields CDR1 SGHAT and CDR2 FQNNGV. This CDR3 comprises 15 residues. V was shortened by 2 bases and J by 6 bases, with 16 bases between the two germline ends.

This chain links TRBV20-1 with TRBJ1-1; D is uncertain. This CDR3 has 13 amino acids. V was shortened by 6 bases and J by 3 bases, with 14 bases between the two germline ends. The germline gives CDR1 DFQATT, CDR2 SNEGSKA (reference sequence). The CDR3 loop is CSASETGDTEAFF. CDR3 DNA: TGCAGTGCCTCCGAGACCGGGGACACTGAAGCTTTCTTT.

This clonotype was counted a few times. In DNA form, the CDR3 reads TGTGCCAGCAGTCCCCGGGACAGGGCCACAGATACGCAGTATTTT. It yields the protein CASSPRDRATDTQYF. V gene TRBV27 combines with J gene TRBJ2-3; 9 bases are a match to TRBD1. The CDR3 extends over 15 amino acids. In germline, CDR1 is MNHEY, CDR2 SMNVEV (reference sequence). The V gene end was trimmed by 5 bases and the J gene end by 2 bases; junction bases not matched to a gene: 5.

The V call is TRBV4-3, the J call TRBJ1-1; TRBD1 aligns across 10 bases. Looked up from germline, CDR1 is LGHNA and CDR2 is YSLEER. The CDR3 runs 15 residues. The ends lost 4 bases at V and 4 bases at J; junction bases unmatched: 6. CDR3 in amino acids: CASSLGTGVGTEAFF. The CDR3, as DNA: TGCGCCAGCAGCCTTGGGACAGGGGTTGGCACTGAAGCTTTCTTT.

CDR3 nucleotides: TGTGCCAGCAGTCCCTGGGACCCTGGGGCCAACGTCCTGACTTTC. Its protein is CASSPWDPGANVLTF. The chain is built from TRBV27 and TRBJ2-6; perhaps D is TRBD1 or TRBD2 (5 bases each). Looked up from germline, CDR1 is MNHEY and CDR2 is SMNVEV (reference sequence). V lost 5 bases to trimming and J lost 2 bases, with 10 bases between them. The CDR3 is made up of 15 amino acids.